This passage covers 10 T cell receptor beta chains from one sample sequenced in a study of T cells in Graves' hyperthyroidism and ophthalmopathy. TCR beta CDR3 regions were amplified from RNA. The HTBI primer set drove a first-round RT-PCR of the TCR CDR3. TCRdb redid the calling of the multiplex PCR reads with MiXCR, one entry per CDR3 protein. The table includes around 300,000 distinct CDR3 sequences, 20% to 25% detected once. Sequencing was done on a sample of blood. The receptors here all came from a man aged 35 to 55 with Graves' hyperthyroidism that later progressed to Graves' ophthalmopathy.

J is TRBJ2-7 and V is TRBV29-1, with TRBD1 matching 9 bases. The V gene end was trimmed by 7 bases and the J gene end by 2 bases; junction bases not matched to a gene: 6. This CDR3 region has 13 residues. Per the germline V gene, CDR1 is SQVTM and CDR2 is ANQGSEA. CDR3 DNA sequence: TGCAGCGCCCTGGGACAGGGCCCCTACGAGCAGTACTTC. Translated: CSALGQGPYEQYF.

This clonotype was counted at least ten times. This rearrangement joins TRBV7-9 to TRBJ2-2, with a tentative D call TRBD2 (6 bases). V dropped 5 bases and J dropped 2 bases, with 12 bases sitting between them. Germline V CDR1 and CDR2: SEHNR, FQNEAQ (reference sequence). This CDR3 is built from 15 residues. The CDR3 protein is CASSRLATNTGELFF. The CDR3 DNA follows: TGTGCCAGCAGCCGCCTAGCGACAAACACCGGGGAGCTGTTTTTT.

This clonotype was seen ten or more times. The chain links TRBV12-3 or TRBV12-4 to TRBJ2-7, with D uncertain. Trimming pared 3 bases from V and 5 bases from J, leaving 5 bases between. The CDR3 spans 11 residues. Here the CDR3 DNA reads TGTGCCAGCAGTTTGGCAGACGAGCAGTACTTC. Its protein is CASSLADEQYF.

The rearrangement joins TRBV6-2 or TRBV6-3 to TRBJ2-7; 15 bases are a match to TRBD2. The germline V gene encodes CDR1 MNHEY and CDR2 SVGEGT. V was clipped by 5 bases and J by 4 bases; unmatched bases: 15. The length of the CDR3 is 19 residues. CDR3: CASSTHSGQGLAGGYEQYF. The CDR3 region has the DNA TGTGCCAGCAGTACCCACTCCGGACAGGGACTAGCGGGAGGTTACGAGCAGTACTTC.

This clonotype was observed many times. CDR3 sequence reads: CSVEEGEETQYF. The CDR3 DNA reads as TGCAGCGTTGAAGAAGGAGAGGAGACCCAGTACTTC. J is TRBJ2-5 and V is TRBV29-1; D unresolved. The CDR3 is 12 amino acids. V lost 0 bases and J 5 bases, leaving 7 bases between the germline ends. Per germline, CDR1 SQVTM and CDR2 ANQGSEA.

This clonotype was observed many times. The chain has TRBV28 and TRBJ1-2, with 10 positions matching TRBD1. After removal of 4 bases from V and 4 bases from J, the junction contained 9 bases not matched to a gene. Germline V CDR1 and CDR2: MDHEN, SYDVKM. CDR3 size: 16 residues. In DNA form, the CDR3 reads TGTGCCAGCAGTTCCCCCGCCGGGACAGGGGTCTATGGCTACACCTTC. Protein product: CASSSPAGTGVYGYTF.

The sample holds many counts of this clonotype. The rearrangement uses TRBV28 and TRBJ2-2, with TRBD2 matching 12 bases. The V and J ends lost 6 bases and 5 bases, in that order; junction bases with no gene match: 7. The germline gives CDR1 MDHEN, CDR2 SYDVKM. The CDR3 runs 16 residues. CDR3 sequence reads: CASRETSGRETGELFF. The CDR3 bases are TGTGCCAGCAGGGAGACTAGCGGGAGAGAAACCGGGGAGCTGTTTTTT.

The rearrangement links TRBV20-1 to TRBJ2-2; the D is unclear. There are 15 residues in the CDR3. V dropped 5 bases and J dropped 7 bases, with 20 bases sitting between them. The germline CDR1 and CDR2 sequences are DFQATT and SNEGSKA (reference sequence). As DNA, the CDR3 is TGCAGTGCTGAAAAAGTGGGCCAGTGGGGCGGGGAGCTGTTTTTT. Protein product: CSAEKVGQWGGELFF.

In this sample, this clonotype turned up many times. The chain links TRBV25-1 to TRBJ2-7; D gene unclear. V was cut by 5 bases and J by 2 bases, with 16 bases left in between. The germline gives CDR1 MGHDK, CDR2 SYGVNS. This CDR3 spans 15 amino acids. The CDR3 DNA is TGTGCCAGCAGTCCACCCCCCACCGCCACCTACGAGCAGTACTTC. It codes for CASSPPPTATYEQYF.

At least ten counts were recorded for this clonotype. This chain joins TRBV12-3 or TRBV12-4 and TRBJ2-7, with D maybe TRBD1 (6 bases). V lost 7 bases, J lost 6 bases, and 25 bases lay in between. CDR3 length equals 16 residues. CDR3 sequence (DNA): TGTGCCAGCACCCAACGGGACACTCCTAGAAGTTCCGAGCAGTACTTC. This gives the protein CASTQRDTPRSSEQYF.